The 9 T cell receptor beta chains below were found in one sample sequenced in a study of T cell clonotyping in hematopoietic cell transplantation. Libraries were prepared by immunoSEQ multiplex PCR; TCRdb keeps only in-frame clonotypes and omits some of them. The table has more than 25,000 clones, about 74% seen once; the top ten hold under 8%. Time point: recipient sample about 28 days before transplant, after cytoreduction. Sequenced material: peripheral blood mononuclear cells, taken before stem cell transplant. These receptors were collected from a woman aged 25-40 years with chronic myeloid leukemia. Some clones in this sample may be carry-over from other donors' samples.

This sequence joins TRBV30 and TRBJ2-7, with 7 bases lining up with TRBD1. Trimming removed 0 bases from V and 4 bases from J; junction bases left unmatched: 9. Looked up from germline, CDR1 is GTSNPN and CDR2 is SVGIG (reference sequence). This CDR3 spans 15 amino acids. The CDR3 nucleotides read TGTGCCTGGAGTGTACCCCCGGGCAGGGGGTACGAGCAGTACTTC. Protein product: CAWSVPPGRGYEQYF. The full variable domain, its missing parts supplied by reference TRBV30 and TRBJ2-7, is SQTIHQWPATLVQPVGSPLSLECTVEGTSNPNLYWYRQAAGRGLQLLFYSVGIGQISSEVPQNLSASRPQDRQFILSSKKLLLSDSGFYLCAWSVPPGRGYEQYFGPGTRLTVT.

The chain links TRBV5-1 to TRBJ2-2; TRBD2 matches at 11 bases. Germline CDR1 and CDR2: SGHRS and YFSETQ. Trimming cost V 5 bases and J 5 bases; bases outside gene matches: 11. The CDR3 sequence is 17 residues long. The CDR3 spells CASRYSGGARGTGELFF. The CDR3 region has the DNA TGCGCCAGCAGGTATAGCGGGGGGGCCCGAGGAACCGGGGAGCTGTTTTTT.

The genes are TRBV5-1 and TRBJ2-7; D may correspond to TRBD1 or TRBD2 (5 bases each). CDR1 and CDR2 from the germline V gene are SGHRS and YFSETQ. The CDR3 runs 16 residues. Trimming removed 0 bases from V and 1 base from J, with 14 bases in between. CDR3 DNA: TGCGCCAGCAGCTTGGAGGGCAGGGACCGATCCTACGAGCAGTACTTC. It translates to CASSLEGRDRSYEQYF.

The chain employs TRBV2 and TRBJ1-2; tentatively, D is TRBD1 (6 bases). Trimming took off 4 bases at V and 8 bases at J, with 14 bases between the two ends. Germline V CDR1 and CDR2: SNHLY, FYNNEI. The CDR3 loop spans 13 amino acids. DNA for the CDR3: TGTGCCAGCAGTGGGGGACATCGGGAGGGCTACACCTTC. It specifies CASSGGHREGYTF.

This clone came up once. The chain links TRBV30 to TRBJ2-4, with D maybe TRBD2 (6 bases). CDR3 size: 15 residues. In germline, CDR1 is GTSNPN, CDR2 SVGIG (reference sequence). Trimming took 3 bases from V and 0 from J, leaving 12 bases between them. CDR3 in amino acids: CAWRRQGLAKNIQYF. The CDR3 DNA sequence: TGTGCCTGGAGGAGGCAGGGACTAGCCAAAAACATTCAGTACTTC.

The V gene is TRBV30, the J gene TRBJ1-2, with TRBD1 as a possible D gene (5 bases). CDR3 length: 12 amino acids. Germline V gene data show CDR1 as GTSNPN and CDR2 as SVGIG (reference sequence). Between the trimmed V and J ends, which lost 5 bases and 0 bases, there was a span of 7 bases. The DNA for the CDR3 is TGTGCCTGGGGACAATCTAACTATGGCTACACCTTC. Its translation: CAWGQSNYGYTF.

This chain uses TRBV25-1 with TRBJ2-2, with no clear D. The CDR3 is 17 residues long. The V gene lost 0 bases and the J gene lost 6 bases, with 17 bases spanning the gap. CDR1 and CDR2 from the germline V gene are MGHDK and SYGVNS. CDR3 region: CASSEYISELGSGELFF. DNA for the CDR3: TGTGCCAGCAGTGAATATATATCAGAGTTGGGTTCCGGGGAGCTGTTTTTT.

This clone was counted a few times. The V call is TRBV6-5, the J call TRBJ2-1; 8 bases are a match to TRBD2. Germline loops: CDR1 MNHEY, CDR2 SVGAGI. The CDR3 length is 15 residues. Germline trimming cut 2 bases from V and 6 bases from J; bases unmatched to any gene: 6. The CDR3 sequence: CASSYPGLDGNEQFF. CDR3 DNA sequence: TGTGCCAGCAGTTACCCGGGACTAGATGGCAATGAGCAGTTCTTC.

This chain links TRBV29-1 with TRBJ2-5; 7 nucleotides align to TRBD1. Unmatched junction bases numbered 13, after V lost 8 bases and J lost 4 bases. Germline CDR1 and CDR2: SQVTM and ANQGSEA. The CDR3 is 14 residues long. The chain's CDR3 is CSPPVCRDRETQYF. CDR3 nucleotide sequence: TGCAGCCCCCCCGTTTGTCGGGACAGAGAGACCCAGTACTTC.